This record covers a single TCR beta chain. This clone came up once. Its recognized antigen is unknown. Base qualities are not provided; no much larger clone lies one nucleotide away. The trial excluded patients who had a history of autoimmune disease or who were on systemic immunosuppression. In every dose cohort, peripheral blood was drawn for TCR sequencing at baseline, cycle 4 day 1, and cycle 7 day 1. The samples were taken from a phase I, first-in-human, multicenter, open-label dose-escalation trial of ivuxolimab. Adults with locally advanced or metastatic melanoma, renal cell carcinoma, hepatocellular carcinoma or head and neck squamous cell carcinoma were enrolled in the trial. CD4+ and CD8+ T cells were sorted separately from peripheral blood before TCR sequencing. The data were taken from a study of OX40 agonist ivuxolimab in advanced cancers. With regard to the full study: The costimulatory receptor OX40 (CD134) was targeted by ivuxolimab, a fully human IgG2 agonistic monoclonal antibody. Partial responses occurred in three dose-escalation patients, of whom one had hepatocellular carcinoma and two had cutaneous melanoma. Prior anti-PD-1, anti-PD-L1 or anti-CTLA-4 therapy was permitted, and checkpoint inhibitors had been received by around 39% of dose-escalation patients. A male proportion of roughly 80% and a mean age of approximately 61 years, ranging from 23 to 79, were recorded for the dose-escalation cohort. The monotherapy dose-escalation portion (N of about 50 patients) of the phase I ivuxolimab trial is reported in the paper. The purpose of peripheral TCRbeta sequencing was to test whether ivuxolimab changed TCR sequence diversity and led to clonal T-cell expansion. Among the roughly 50 dose-escalation patients, around 20 had hepatocellular carcinoma, approximately 15 melanoma, 9 renal cell carcinoma and 9 head and neck cancer. Intravenous ivuxolimab was administered to patients every 2 weeks at six dose levels: 0.01, 0.1, 0.3, 1.5, 3 and 10 mg/kg. The study at large found these results: The antigen specificity of the peripheral T cells that underwent clonal expansion was not determined. On average, CD8+ T cells showed more expanded clones than CD4+ T cells after ivuxolimab. Low levels of normalized T-cell clonal expansion were also shown by some nonresponding patients. Partial responders in the 0.1-3.0 mg/kg groups had among the lowest normalized peripheral clonal expansion, especially among CD8+ T cells. At doses of 0.1 to 3.0 mg/kg, clonal expansion of both CD4+ and CD8+ blood T cells was observed from baseline to week 6.

Genomic DNA was extracted from sorted cells for sequencing of the TCRbeta CDR3 region. The immunoSEQ Assay was used to sequence the TCRbeta CDR3 regions. As stored in TCRdb, this immuneACCESS dataset retains in-frame rearrangements with V and J assigned. A fraction of the clones does not appear; measured against another copy, unresolved V genes explain less than half of the discrepancy, and the remainder lacks a known reason. This sample is represented by 45,000 to 70,000 clones; 88% of them were singletons. The ten largest clones capture approximately 7.2% of the sample. Measured from the cysteine to the phenylalanine, the CDR3 is 14 residues long. Only the CDR3 DNA stays, 42 bases, in frame from base 1. A distance of 6 bases separates the germline ends of V and J, which lose 1 base and 2 bases respectively. The germline V gene encodes CDR1 MGHDK and CDR2 SYGVNS.

Recombination linked TRBV25-1 to TRBJ1-3; a confident D gene designation cannot be given. The receptor was isolated from an adult with an advanced solid tumor such as melanoma, head and neck, liver or kidney cancer. Material: CD4+ or CD8+ T cells sorted from blood, obtained in a trial of the OX40 agonist ivuxolimab. The nucleotides read TGTGCCAGCAGTGAATTGTGGGCTGGAAACACCATATATTTT. This sequence encodes CASSELWAGNTIYF.